Listed below are T cell receptor beta chains from one sample, sequenced in a study of blood T cell repertoires in COVID-19. The table came from immunoSEQ multiplex PCR; TCRdb's copy has only in-frame clones and leaves some out. Of some 500,000 clones in the sample, 88% were seen once. Sequenced sample: PBMCs or T cells enriched from blood (not recorded which). Receptor source: a woman between 35 and 50 years old who had recovered from COVID-19. Both conserved end residues are part of each CDR3. Fields, in order: V gene, clone size, D gene, J gene, CDR3 protein, CDR3 DNA. The D gene is left open where the match is weak. Clone size is not always given. Where it is, it says once, few, many or a class for expanded clones.

>TRBV5-1|NA|TRBD2|TRBJ2-3
CASSPGTTSDTQYF
TGCGCCAGCAGTCCCGGGACTACCTCAGATACGCAGTATTTT
>TRBV7-8|many|NA|TRBJ1-5
CASSQRAGNNQPQHF
TGTGCCAGCAGCCAAAGAGCAGGGAATAATCAGCCCCAGCATTTT
>TRBV4-1|NA|TRBD2|TRBJ2-7
CASSQTGTRAYEQYF
TGCGCCAGCAGCCAAACCGGGACTAGGGCCTACGAGCAGTACTTC
>TRBV2|NA|TRBD2|TRBJ2-2
CASSRAGYTGELFF
TGTGCCAGCAGTCGAGCGGGATATACCGGGGAGCTGTTTTTT
>TRBV4-3|NA|TRBD1|TRBJ1-5
CASSQSQTGDYSNQPQHF
TGCGCCAGCAGCCAATCCCAGACAGGGGATTATAGCAATCAGCCCCAGCATTTT
>TRBV5-1|NA|NA|TRBJ2-7
CASKSASASSYEQYF
TGCGCCAGCAAGTCGGCTAGCGCCAGCTCCTACGAGCAGTACTTC
>TRBV19|NA|NA|TRBJ1-6
CASRERAYNSPLHF
TGTGCCAGTCGGGAAAGGGCCTATAATTCACCCCTCCACTTT
>TRBV30|NA|NA|TRBJ1-3
CAGHNRVPGNTIYF
TGTGCCGGTCATAACAGGGTACCGGGAAACACCATATATTTT
>TRBV9|NA|NA|TRBJ2-1
CASSPRADHSKYNEQFF
TGTGCCAGCAGCCCGCGGGCGGACCACTCAAAATACAATGAGCAGTTCTTC
>TRBV30|NA|TRBD2|TRBJ2-7
CAWSRSGSSYEQYF
TGTGCCTGGAGTCGGAGCGGGAGCTCCTACGAGCAGTACTTC
>TRBV29-1|once|NA|TRBJ2-3
CSVGQRSTDTQYF
TGCAGCGTCGGACAGAGAAGCACAGATACGCAGTATTTT
>TRBV27|NA|TRBD1|TRBJ2-7
CASSSSTGETSYEQYF
TGTGCCAGCAGTTCATCCACAGGGGAGACCTCCTACGAGCAGTACTTC
>TRBV29-1|NA|NA|TRBJ2-1
CSTSARNEQFF
TGCAGCACGAGCGCCAGGAATGAGCAGTTCTTC
>TRBV12-1|NA|NA|TRBJ2-1
CASSCNKADRRDEQFF
TGTGCCAGCAGCTGTAATAAAGCGGATCGACGCGATGAGCAGTTCTTC
>TRBV6-2/TRBV6-3|NA|TRBD1|TRBJ1-1
CASSYRKQGWTEAFF
TGTGCCAGCAGTTACCGTAAACAGGGGTGGACTGAAGCTTTCTTT
>TRBV27|NA|NA|TRBJ2-1
CASSTTQGNEQFF
TGTGCCAGCAGTACCACCCAGGGGAATGAGCAGTTCTTC
>TRBV5-1|NA|TRBD1|TRBJ1-6
CASSRDRDGNSPLHF
TGCGCCAGCAGCCGAGACAGGGACGGTAATTCACCCCTCCACTTT
>TRBV11-2|NA|NA|TRBJ1-1
CASSLGSREEAFF
TGTGCCAGCAGCCTCGGCTCGCGGGAAGAAGCTTTCTTT
>TRBV10-1|NA|NA|TRBJ2-1
CASSVESSYNEQFF
TGCGCCAGCAGTGTGGAGAGCTCCTACAATGAGCAGTTCTTC
>TRBV7-9|NA|NA|TRBJ1-2
CASSLDWLTPGGYTF
TGTGCCAGCAGCTTAGATTGGCTAACGCCGGGTGGCTACACCTTC
>TRBV7-2|once|NA|TRBJ2-3
CASSLRQKTDTQYF
TGTGCCAGCAGCTTACGACAAAAAACAGATACGCAGTATTTT
>TRBV13|NA|TRBD2|TRBJ2-3
CASSSKTSGPDTQYF
TGTGCCAGCAGCTCTAAAACTAGCGGCCCAGATACGCAGTATTTT
>TRBV15|NA|TRBD1|TRBJ1-6
CAVNDRANSPLHF
TGTGCCGTGAACGACAGGGCCAATTCACCCCTCCACTTT
>TRBV7-8|once|TRBD2|TRBJ2-1
CASSLWEGHNEQFF
TGTGCCAGCAGCTTGTGGGAGGGCCACAATGAGCAGTTCTTC
>TRBV11-3|few|NA|TRBJ1-1
CASSLVRDTEAFF
TGTGCCAGCAGCTTAGTGCGGGACACTGAAGCTTTCTTT
>TRBV5-5|NA|NA|TRBJ1-2
CASSLDSRDFYGYTF
TGTGCCAGCAGCCTGGACAGCAGGGATTTCTATGGCTACACCTTC
>TRBV15|NA|TRBD1|TRBJ1-3
CATSTDRGGNTIYF
TGTGCCACCAGCACCGACAGGGGTGGAAACACCATATATTTT
>TRBV6-5|NA|TRBD1|TRBJ1-1
CASRDRPYTEAFF
TGTGCCAGCAGGGACAGGCCTTACACTGAAGCTTTCTTT
>TRBV27|once|TRBD2|TRBJ2-7
CASSLLLAGGPSEQYF
TGTGCCAGCAGTTTGTTACTAGCGGGAGGGCCTAGCGAGCAGTACTTC
>TRBV7-9|NA|TRBD2|TRBJ2-7
CASTLAGGNYEQYF
TGTGCCAGCACCTTAGCGGGAGGTAACTACGAGCAGTACTTC
>TRBV4-1|NA|NA|TRBJ2-5
CASSQGGLQETQYF
TGCGCCAGCAGCCAAGGGGGACTTCAAGAGACCCAGTACTTC
>TRBV19|NA|NA|TRBJ1-1
CASSVGRVDTEAFF
TGTGCCAGTAGTGTGGGCAGGGTGGACACTGAAGCTTTCTTT